The TCR beta chain described here comes from a study of T cell responses to AZD1222 COVID-19 vaccine. Study-wide background: Pooled samples include second doses given at about 4 or 12 weeks. Findings of the study overall: Seropositivity was recorded at baseline in only 5 or 6 AZD1222 recipients. Possibly, clonal diversity was underestimated; donors were largely white British and included more females.

Details on this clone: Its specificity is not known.

Germline CDR1 MNHEY, CDR2 SVGAGI. The CDR3 consists of 15 residues. The V end lost 0 bases, the J end lost 7 bases, and 13 bases lay between the germline ends. Using immunoSEQ multiplex PCR, the repertoire was profiled, and TCRdb retains in-frame clones only, with some absent. The repertoire holds 60,000 or so clones, roughly 84% seen once, with roughly 20% in the top ten. Sequences were derived from peripheral blood, sampled on day 0 of AZD1222 vaccination. The receptor was derived from an adult in good health. The chain is built from TRBV6-5 and TRBJ1-5, with no clear D. The CDR3 loop is CASSYSSRGAQPQHF. The CDR3 bases are TGTGCCAGCAGTTACTCGAGTCGGGGAGCCCAGCCCCAGCATTTT.